Each of the 3 T cell receptor beta chains below was sequenced from the same sample in a study of blood T cell repertoires in COVID-19. Method: immunoSEQ multiplex PCR; TCRdb's copy keeps in-frame clones and lacks some. The sample has 140,000 or so clones; around four fifths are singletons. Sequencing was performed on PBMCs or T cells enriched from blood (not recorded which). All receptors derive from a woman between 35 and 50 years old who had recovered from COVID-19.

The chain links TRBV15 to TRBJ1-2; 8 bases align to TRBD1. This CDR3 region has 16 residues. The germline V gene encodes CDR1 LNHNV and CDR2 YYDKDF (reference sequence). J was trimmed by 5 bases and V by 0 bases; bases with no gene match: 8. The CDR3, as DNA: TGTGCCACCAGCAGAGAACCTCTCCAGGGGGCGTATGGCTACACCTTC. Translation gives CATSREPLQGAYGYTF.

This chain links TRBV7-8 with TRBJ1-2; D call uncertain. V dropped 4 bases and J dropped 4 bases, with 7 bases sitting between them. The germline CDR1 and CDR2 sequences are SGHVS and FQNEAQ. CDR3 length equals 12 residues. As DNA, the CDR3 is TGTGCCAGCAGCTCGGGAAGCTATGGCTACACCTTC. Translating gives CASSSGSYGYTF. The full variable domain, its missing parts supplied by reference TRBV7-8 and TRBJ1-2, is GAGVSQSPRYKVAKRGQDVALRCDPISGHVSLFWYQQALGQGPEFLTYFQNEAQLDKSGLPSDRFFAERPEGSVSTLKIQRTQQEDSAVYLCASSSGSYGYTFGSGTRLTVV.

This clone was picked up a small number of times. The chain couples TRBV19 to TRBJ2-1, with D possibly TRBD1 on 5 matching bases. From germline, CDR1 is LNHDA and CDR2 SQIVND (reference sequence). The CDR3 loop spans 12 amino acids. Between the trimmed V and J ends, which lost 3 bases and 12 bases, there was a span of 12 bases. The CDR3 loop reads CASSITQGRQFF. For the CDR3, the DNA is TGTGCCAGTAGTATTACCCAGGGTAGGCAGTTCTTC.